This T cell receptor (beta chain) was captured by sequencing in a study of shared clonotypes between healthy human individuals. On the study more broadly: Donors were two women and three men aged 18 to 49.

Overall study results and limits: A reduction in generation probabilities was seen for non-shared clonotypes relative to those shared by all four donors.

Regarding this clone: Its antigen is not identified.

Germline CDR1 and CDR2: SEHNR and FQNEAQ (reference sequence). V lost 5 bases and J 3 bases, leaving 19 bases between the germline ends. The CDR3 runs 16 residues. Data came from immunoSEQ multiplex PCR; TCRdb stores just in-frame clones and leaves some out. The table includes approximately 1.9 million clones, about 94% detected once. CD45RO-negative, CCR7-selected cells formed the naive CD8 fraction, which excluded terminally differentiated effector memory CD45RA+ cells. The chain joins TRBV7-9 to TRBJ1-2, with D unresolved. This TCR derives from a man aged 18 to 30 in good health. Some clones in this sample may be carry-over from other donors' samples. The sequenced sample was naive CD8+ T cells from PBMCs. In DNA form, the CDR3 reads TGTGCCAGCAGCATCCCAGGCGGGGAATGGGACTATGGCTACACCTTC. This gives the protein CASSIPGGEWDYGYTF.